The clone carrying this T cell receptor (beta chain) was seen more than once but under ten times. Its antigen is undetermined. CDR3 length: 14 amino acids. Trimming took 6 bases from V and 8 from J, leaving 19 bases between them. The record originates from a study of T cells in Graves' hyperthyroidism and ophthalmopathy. The TCR beta CDR3 regions underwent amplification using RNA transcripts as the source. Primed by the HTBI set, a first-round RT-PCR was run on the TCR CDR3. TCRdb re-called the multiplex PCR reads with MiXCR, one entry per CDR3 protein. The data contain fewer than 450,000 distinct CDR3 sequences, about a fifth of them singletons. General observations from the study: A model of 13 V-J features distinguished ophthalmopathy from stable hyperthyroidism.

Material: blood. This receptor was obtained from a man aged 18-30 years with Graves' ophthalmopathy. V usage is TRBV12-3 or TRBV12-4 and J usage is TRBJ1-2; D is ambiguous. Written as DNA, the CDR3 is TGTGCCAGCAGAGAACAGACCGCGGGCGAGGGCTACACCTTC. It yields the protein CASREQTAGEGYTF.